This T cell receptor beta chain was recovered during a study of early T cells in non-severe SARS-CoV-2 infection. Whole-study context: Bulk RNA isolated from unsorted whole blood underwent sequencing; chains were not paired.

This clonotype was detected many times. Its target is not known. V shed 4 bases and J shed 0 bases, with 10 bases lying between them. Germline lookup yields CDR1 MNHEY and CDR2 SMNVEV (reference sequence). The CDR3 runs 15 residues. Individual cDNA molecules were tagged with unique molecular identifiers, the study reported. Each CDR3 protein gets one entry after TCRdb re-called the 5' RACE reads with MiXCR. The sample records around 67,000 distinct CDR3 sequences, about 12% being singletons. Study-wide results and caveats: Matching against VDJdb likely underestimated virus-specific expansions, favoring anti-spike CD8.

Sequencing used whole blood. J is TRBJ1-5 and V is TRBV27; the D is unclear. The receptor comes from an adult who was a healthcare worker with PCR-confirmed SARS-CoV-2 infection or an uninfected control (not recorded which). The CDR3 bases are TGTGCCAGCAGTTCGACTGTGAATAGCAATCAGCCCCAGCATTTT. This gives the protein CASSSTVNSNQPQHF.